A selection of T cell receptor beta chains follows, all from one sample in a study of shared clonotypes between healthy human individuals. Profiled with immunoSEQ multiplex PCR; TCRdb holds only in-frame clones, not every one. Among about 340,000 clones listed, less than 75% were seen once. Sequencing used memory CD4+ T cells sorted from blood. The receptors shown here come from a man aged 30 to 45 in good health. The CDR3 runs from the conserved cysteine through the conserved F or W. The D gene is left open where the match is weak. Not every row has a clone size; where given, it reads once, few, many or a size class.

TRBV7-2	TRBJ2-5	few	TRBD2	TGTGCCAGCAGCTTAGATTCTAGCGGGAGGAAGACCCAGTACTTC	CASSLDSSGRKTQYF
TRBV7-9	TRBJ2-2	NA	NA	TGTGCCAGCAACCGTGACAGGCTTGCCGGGGAGCTGTTTTTT	CASNRDRLAGELFF
TRBV27	TRBJ2-2	few	NA	TGTGCCAGCACCACACTCTATCGGGGGACCGGGGAGCTGTTTTTT	CASTTLYRGTGELFF
TRBV10-2	TRBJ2-7	NA	TRBD2	TGCGCCAGCAGATTAGGGACTAGCGGGTACGAGCAGTACTTC	CASRLGTSGYEQYF
TRBV5-5	TRBJ2-5	many	TRBD2	TGTGCCAGCAGTCGCTCTAGCGGGAGATCTGAGACCCAGTACTTC	CASSRSSGRSETQYF
TRBV6-4	TRBJ1-2	NA	NA	TGTGCCAGTTGGAAAGTGGTCGGAGGAAACTATGGCTACACCTTC	CASWKVVGGNYGYTF
TRBV6-1	TRBJ1-5	NA	NA	TGTGCCAGCAGTGAATTTTGGGGCCTCAATCAGCCCCAGCATTTT	CASSEFWGLNQPQHF
TRBV9	TRBJ1-1	NA	NA	TGTGCCAGCAGCGTTGGAGGGGCTGGGGGCACTGAAGCTTTCTTT	CASSVGGAGGTEAFF
TRBV6-6	TRBJ1-1	once	NA	TGTGCCAGCAGCCGCACTCCTAGTGAAGCTTTCTTT	CASSRTPSEAFF
TRBV4-2	TRBJ1-4	NA	TRBD1	TGTGCCAGCAGCCAAGGACAGGGGGCTGAAAAACTGTTTTTT	CASSQGQGAEKLFF
TRBV10-2	TRBJ1-1	NA	NA	TGCGCCAGCAGTGAGGACAGGTCAGCTTTCTTT	CASSEDRSAFF
TRBV7-3	TRBJ1-1	NA	TRBD1	TGTGCCAGCAGCTTCGCCCCGACAGGGGGAAGTACTGAAGCTTTCTTT	CASSFAPTGGSTEAFF
TRBV28	TRBJ1-2	NA	NA	TGTGCCAGCAGTGTGAGCTATGGCTACACCTTC	CASSVSYGYTF
TRBV2	TRBJ2-7	NA	NA	TGTGCCAGCGCAGCGGGTGGGTTCGGAACGTACGAGCAGTACTTC	CASAAGGFGTYEQYF
TRBV5-1	TRBJ2-1	NA	TRBD1	TGCGCCAGCAGGGCGACCGGGACAGGGGGCAATGAGCAGTTCTTC	CASRATGTGGNEQFF
TRBV5-1	TRBJ2-5	once	NA	TGCGCCAGCAGCCCCGCGCCAGGTCACCAAGAGACCCAGTACTTC	CASSPAPGHQETQYF
TRBV18	TRBJ1-1	NA	NA	TGTGCCAGCTCACCACAGGGGATCGCTTTCTTT	CASSPQGIAFF
TRBV7-2	TRBJ2-1	NA	TRBD2	TGTGCCAGCAGAAAGGGACTAGCAGGCAATGAGCAGTTCTTC	CASRKGLAGNEQFF
TRBV19	TRBJ2-1	NA	TRBD2	TGTGCCAGTAGAACAGGGTACGCTAGCGGGAGGGGGACACTCAATGAGCAGTTCTTC	CASRTGYASGRGTLNEQFF
TRBV20-1	TRBJ2-7	NA	NA	TGCAGTGCTAGCGGTGACGAGCAGTACTTC	CSASGDEQYF
TRBV21-1	TRBJ1-2	NA	NA	TGTGCCAGCAGCCCCGACTGGACAGGGTCGATTGGCTACACCTTC	CASSPDWTGSIGYTF
TRBV4-1	TRBJ2-5	NA	NA	TGCGCCAGCAGCCCGTGGAATATGGAGGAAGAGACCCAGTACTTC	CASSPWNMEEETQYF
TRBV18	TRBJ2-6	NA	TRBD2	TGTGCCAGCTCCCCGGGACTAGCGGGAGATGGGGCCAACGTCCTGACTTTC	CASSPGLAGDGANVLTF
TRBV5-4	TRBJ2-7	once	NA	TGTGCCAGCACTTCAGGGGGAGGCGTTTCCTACGAGCAGTACTTC	CASTSGGGVSYEQYF
TRBV1	TRBJ2-1	NA	NA	TGCACCAGCAGCCAAGACCGCCACGACAATGAGCAGTTCTTC	CTSSQDRHDNEQFF
TRBV29-1	TRBJ2-3	NA	TRBD2	TGCAGCGTCCTGAGGGGACTAGCGGGAGGCGGGAACACAGATACGCAGTATTTT	CSVLRGLAGGGNTDTQYF
TRBV30	TRBJ2-1	few	NA	TGTGCCTGGAGTGTACTGGGCGTTGAGCAGTTCTTC	CAWSVLGVEQFF
TRBV7-3	TRBJ2-1	NA	TRBD2	TGTGCCAGCAGCTTAACGATCCGGGACAGGTGGGAACTAGCGGGACCGAGCTCCTACAATGAGCAGTTCTTC	CASSLTIRDRWELAGPSSYNEQFF
TRBV7-9	TRBJ2-3	NA	NA	TGTGCCCGGGAAGGGGCAGATACGCAGTATTTT	CAREGADTQYF
TRBV6-1	TRBJ1-2	few	NA	TGTGCCAGCAGTGACTGGACAGACATCTTTGGCTACACCTTC	CASSDWTDIFGYTF
TRBV18	TRBJ2-7	NA	NA	TGTGCCAGCTCAGGGAGGTCAGGGGTTCTCTCCGAGCAGTACTTC	CASSGRSGVLSEQYF
TRBV4-1	TRBJ1-4	few	NA	TGCGCCAGCAGCCAAGATCCCGGCAGGGTTGAAAAACTGTTTTTT	CASSQDPGRVEKLFF